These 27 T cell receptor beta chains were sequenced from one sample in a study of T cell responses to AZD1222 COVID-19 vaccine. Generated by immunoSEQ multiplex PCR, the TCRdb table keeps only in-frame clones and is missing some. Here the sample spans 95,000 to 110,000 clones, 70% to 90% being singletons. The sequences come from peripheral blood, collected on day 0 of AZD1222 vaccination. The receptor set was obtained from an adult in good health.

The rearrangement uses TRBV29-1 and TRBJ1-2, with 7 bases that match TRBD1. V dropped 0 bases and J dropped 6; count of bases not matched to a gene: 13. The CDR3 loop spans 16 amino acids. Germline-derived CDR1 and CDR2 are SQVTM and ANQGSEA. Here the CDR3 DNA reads TGCAGCGTTGAAGAGGGGGGGTCAACAGGGGTGCATGGCTACACCTTC. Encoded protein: CSVEEGGSTGVHGYTF. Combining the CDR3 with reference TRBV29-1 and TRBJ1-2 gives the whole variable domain SAVISQKPSRDICQRGTSLTIQCQVDSQVTMMFWYRQQPGQSLTLIATANQGSEATYESGFVIDKFPISRPNLTFSTLTVSNMSPEDSSIYLCSVEEGGSTGVHGYTFGSGTRLTVV.

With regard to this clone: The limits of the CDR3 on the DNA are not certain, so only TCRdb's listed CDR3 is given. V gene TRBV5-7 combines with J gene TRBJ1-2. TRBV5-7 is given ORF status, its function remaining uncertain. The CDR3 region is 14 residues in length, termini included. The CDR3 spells CASSSSSGQHGYTF.

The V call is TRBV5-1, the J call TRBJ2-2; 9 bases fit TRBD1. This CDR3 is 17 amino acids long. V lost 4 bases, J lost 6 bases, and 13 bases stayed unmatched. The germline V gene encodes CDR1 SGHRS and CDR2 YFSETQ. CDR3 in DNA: TGCGCCAGCAGCCCATGGGGGACAGGGAACAGCCCCGGGGAGCTGTTTTTT. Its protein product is CASSPWGTGNSPGELFF.

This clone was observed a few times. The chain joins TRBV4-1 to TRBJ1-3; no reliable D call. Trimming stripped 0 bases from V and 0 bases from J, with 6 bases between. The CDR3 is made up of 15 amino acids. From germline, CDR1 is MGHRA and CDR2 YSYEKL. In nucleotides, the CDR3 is TGCGCCAGCAGCCAAGATCCGGGCTCTGGAAACACCATATATTTT. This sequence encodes CASSQDPGSGNTIYF.

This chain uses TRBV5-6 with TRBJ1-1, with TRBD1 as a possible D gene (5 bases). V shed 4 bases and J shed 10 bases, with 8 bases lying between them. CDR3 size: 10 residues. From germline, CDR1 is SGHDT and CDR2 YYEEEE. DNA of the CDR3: TGTGCCAGCAGCGGGCAGGGAGCTTTCTTT. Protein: CASSGQGAFF.

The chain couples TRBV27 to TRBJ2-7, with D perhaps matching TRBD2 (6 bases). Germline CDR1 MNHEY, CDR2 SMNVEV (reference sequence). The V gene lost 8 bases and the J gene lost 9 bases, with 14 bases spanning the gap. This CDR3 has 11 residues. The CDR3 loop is CASGKEGRQYF. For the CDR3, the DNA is TGTGCCAGCGGGAAGGAGGGCAGGCAGTACTTC.

The CDR3: CASSLGQGANYGYTF. CDR3 nucleotides: TGCGCCAGCAGCTTGGGACAGGGGGCGAACTATGGCTACACCTTC. The genes are TRBV5-1 and TRBJ1-2; 10 positions agree with TRBD1. CDR3 length: 15 residues. Losses at the gene ends were 0 bases for V and 2 bases for J; bases not matched to a gene: 1. Germline V gives CDR1 SGHRS, CDR2 YFSETQ.

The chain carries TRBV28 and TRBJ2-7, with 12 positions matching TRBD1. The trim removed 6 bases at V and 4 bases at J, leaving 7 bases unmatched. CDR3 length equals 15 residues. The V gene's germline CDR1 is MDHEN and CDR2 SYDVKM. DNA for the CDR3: TGTGCCAGCAGCCCCGGGACAGGGGGCCGTTACGAGCAGTACTTC. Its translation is CASSPGTGGRYEQYF.

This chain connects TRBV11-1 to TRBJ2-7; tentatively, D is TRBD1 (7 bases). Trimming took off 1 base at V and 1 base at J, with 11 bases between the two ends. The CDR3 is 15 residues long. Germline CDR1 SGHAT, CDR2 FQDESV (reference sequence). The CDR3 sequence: CASSLGRGQSYEQYF. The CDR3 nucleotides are TGTGCCAGCAGCTTAGGGAGGGGACAGTCCTACGAGCAGTACTTC. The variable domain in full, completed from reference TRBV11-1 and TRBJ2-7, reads EAEVAQSPRYKITEKSQAVAFWCDPISGHATLYWYRQILGQGPELLVQFQDESVVDDSQLPKDRFSAERLKGVDSTLKIQPAELGDSAMYLCASSLGRGQSYEQYFGPGTRLTVT.

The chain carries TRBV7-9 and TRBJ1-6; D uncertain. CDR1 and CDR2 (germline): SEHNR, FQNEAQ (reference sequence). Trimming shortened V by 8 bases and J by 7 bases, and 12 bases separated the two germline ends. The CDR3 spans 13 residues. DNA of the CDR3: TGTGCCAGCTCGGGGATGGGGAATTCACCCCTCCACTTT. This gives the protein CASSGMGNSPLHF.

The CDR3 DNA follows: TGCGCCAGCAGCCAAGGGGAGGGGTGGGCTAACTATGGCTACACCTTC. It codes for CASSQGEGWANYGYTF. The rearrangement uses TRBV4-3 and TRBJ1-2; D may be TRBD1 (5 bases). With 1 base removed from V and 0 bases from J, the gap between germline ends came to 12 bases. The germline CDR1 and CDR2 sequences are LGHNA and YSLEER. This CDR3 is 16 amino acids long.

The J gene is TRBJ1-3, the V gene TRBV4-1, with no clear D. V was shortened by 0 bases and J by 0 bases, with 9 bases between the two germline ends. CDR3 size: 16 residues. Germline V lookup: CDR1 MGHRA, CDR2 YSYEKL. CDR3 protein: CASSQERGSSGNTIYF. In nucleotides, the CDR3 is TGCGCCAGCAGCCAAGAACGCGGCAGCTCTGGAAACACCATATATTTT.

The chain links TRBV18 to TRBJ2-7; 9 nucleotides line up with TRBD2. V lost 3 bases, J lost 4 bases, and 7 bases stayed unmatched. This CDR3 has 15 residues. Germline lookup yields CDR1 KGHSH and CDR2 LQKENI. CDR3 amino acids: CASSPTSGLSYEQYF. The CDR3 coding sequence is TGTGCCAGCTCACCTACTAGCGGGCTGTCGTACGAGCAGTACTTC.

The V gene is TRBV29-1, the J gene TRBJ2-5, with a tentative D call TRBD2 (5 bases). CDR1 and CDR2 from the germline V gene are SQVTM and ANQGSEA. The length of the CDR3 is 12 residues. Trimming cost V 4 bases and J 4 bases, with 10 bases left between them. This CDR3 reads CSVVSAGETQYF. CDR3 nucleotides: TGCAGCGTTGTTTCCGCGGGAGAGACCCAGTACTTC.

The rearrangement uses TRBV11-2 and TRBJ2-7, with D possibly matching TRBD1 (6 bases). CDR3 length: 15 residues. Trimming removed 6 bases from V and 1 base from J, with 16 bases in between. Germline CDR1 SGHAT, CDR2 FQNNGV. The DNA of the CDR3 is TGTGCCAGCAGGGCGGCCCTGGGGGCTTCCTACGAGCAGTACTTC. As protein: CASRAALGASYEQYF.

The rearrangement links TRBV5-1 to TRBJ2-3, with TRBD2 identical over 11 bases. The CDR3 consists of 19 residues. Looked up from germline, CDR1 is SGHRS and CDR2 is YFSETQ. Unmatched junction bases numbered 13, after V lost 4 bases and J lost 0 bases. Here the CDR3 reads CASSGRLSGRAESTDTQYF. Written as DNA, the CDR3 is TGCGCCAGCAGCGGGCGACTTAGCGGGAGGGCAGAAAGCACAGATACGCAGTATTTT. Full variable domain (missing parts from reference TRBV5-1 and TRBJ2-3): KAGVTQTPRYLIKTRGQQVTLSCSPISGHRSVSWYQQTPGQGLQFLFEYFSETQRNKGNFPGRFSGRQFSNSRSEMNVSTLELGDSALYLCASSGRLSGRAESTDTQYFGPGTRLTVL.

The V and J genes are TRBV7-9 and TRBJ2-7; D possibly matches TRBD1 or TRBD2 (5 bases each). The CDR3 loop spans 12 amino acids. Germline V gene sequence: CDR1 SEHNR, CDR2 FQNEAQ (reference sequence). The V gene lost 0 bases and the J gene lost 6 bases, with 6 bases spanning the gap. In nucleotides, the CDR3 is TGTGCCAGCAGCTTAGCTGGGACCGAGCAGTACTTC. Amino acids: CASSLAGTEQYF.

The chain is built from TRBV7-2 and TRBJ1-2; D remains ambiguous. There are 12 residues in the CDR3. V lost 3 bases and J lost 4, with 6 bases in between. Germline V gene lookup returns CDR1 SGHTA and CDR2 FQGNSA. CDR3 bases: TGTGCCAGCAGCTTCCCCTTCTATGGCTACACCTTC. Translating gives CASSFPFYGYTF.

CDR3 bases: TGCAGCGTGGTGACAGGGGGCGCAGGCTACACCTTC. Translating gives CSVVTGGAGYTF. V is TRBV29-1 and J is TRBJ1-2; TRBD1 matches at 10 bases. The CDR3 runs to 12 residues. The germline CDR1 and CDR2 sequences are SQVTM and ANQGSEA. The V segment lost 6 bases and the J segment 8 bases; nucleotides outside the gene matches: 6.

CDR3 sequence reads: CASSRPGQGSGSKNIQYF. In nucleotides, the CDR3 is TGTGCCAGTAGTCGCCCGGGACAGGGCAGCGGGTCCAAAAACATTCAGTACTTC. The chain employs TRBV19 and TRBJ2-4; 9 bases map to TRBD1. The CDR3 extends over 18 amino acids. The trim removed 5 bases at V and 2 bases at J, leaving 13 bases unmatched. Germline-derived CDR1 and CDR2 are LNHDA and SQIVND (reference sequence).

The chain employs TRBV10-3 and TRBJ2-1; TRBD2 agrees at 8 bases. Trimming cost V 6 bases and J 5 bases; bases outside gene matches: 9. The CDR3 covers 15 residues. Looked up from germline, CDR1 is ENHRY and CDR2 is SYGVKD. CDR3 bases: TGTGCCATCAGCGTCTCCGGGACTAGAGACAATGAGCAGTTCTTC. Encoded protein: CAISVSGTRDNEQFF.

The DNA of the CDR3 is TGTGCCACCAGTGATTTGGGCCAGCCCCAGCATTTT. Protein product: CATSDLGQPQHF. The chain couples TRBV24-1 to TRBJ1-5, with D hard to call. Germline V lookup: CDR1 KGHDR, CDR2 SFDVKD. This CDR3 contains 12 residues. V lost 0 bases and J lost 7, with 3 bases in between.

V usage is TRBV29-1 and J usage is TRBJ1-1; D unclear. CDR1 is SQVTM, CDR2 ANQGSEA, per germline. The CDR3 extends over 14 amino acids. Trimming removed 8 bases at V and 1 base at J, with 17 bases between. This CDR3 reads CSSIEGSGNTEAFF. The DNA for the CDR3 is TGCAGCTCAATAGAGGGCTCTGGGAACACTGAAGCTTTCTTT.

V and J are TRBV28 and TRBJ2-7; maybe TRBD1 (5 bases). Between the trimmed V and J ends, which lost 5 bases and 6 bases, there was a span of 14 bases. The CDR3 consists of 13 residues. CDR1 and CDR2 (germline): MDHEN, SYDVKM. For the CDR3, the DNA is TGTGCCAGCAGTGGGGCGGAGTGGTTCGAGCAGTACTTC. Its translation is CASSGAEWFEQYF.

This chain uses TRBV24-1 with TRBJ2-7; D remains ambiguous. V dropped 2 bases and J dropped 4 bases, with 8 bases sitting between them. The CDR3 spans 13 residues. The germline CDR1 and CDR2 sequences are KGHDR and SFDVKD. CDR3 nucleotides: TGTGCCACCAGTGATTCCCACCGTTACGAGCAGTACTTC. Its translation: CATSDSHRYEQYF.

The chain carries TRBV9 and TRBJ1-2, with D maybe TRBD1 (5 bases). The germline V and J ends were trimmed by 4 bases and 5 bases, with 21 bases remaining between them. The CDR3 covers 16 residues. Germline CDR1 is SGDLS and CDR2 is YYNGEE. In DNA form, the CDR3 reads TGTGCCAGCAGCCCGCGGCGGACACTGCCTCAATATGGCTACACCTTC. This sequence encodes CASSPRRTLPQYGYTF.

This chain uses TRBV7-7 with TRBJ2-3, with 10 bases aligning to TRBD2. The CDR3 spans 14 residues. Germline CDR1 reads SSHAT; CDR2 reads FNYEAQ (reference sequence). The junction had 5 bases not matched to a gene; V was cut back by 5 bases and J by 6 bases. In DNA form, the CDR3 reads TGTGCCAGCAGCCCTGAAGCGGGAGGGGATACGCAGTATTTT. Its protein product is CASSPEAGGDTQYF.